This T cell receptor (beta chain) was profiled in a study of CD8 T cells in ankylosing spondylitis. With regard to this clonotype: No antigen is known for it.

The CDR3 totals 16 residues. In germline, CDR1 is SGHTA, CDR2 FQGNSA. V dropped 5 bases and J dropped 5; count of bases not matched to a gene: 13. Whole-study findings and limits: Seemingly characteristic of ankylosing spondylitis blood was a TCR beta motif consisting of 7 or 8 highly homologous variants.

Quantitative 5'-RACE with molecular barcodes was used to make the TCR beta libraries. Each CDR3 protein gets one entry after TCRdb re-called the 5' RACE reads with MiXCR. This table has about 500,000 distinct CDR3 sequences, roughly an eighth appearing once. This receptor was taken from a male donor with ankylosing spondylitis. Sequenced material: blood, either unsorted or a sorted T cell fraction (not recorded which). The J gene is TRBJ2-5, the V gene TRBV7-2, with 8 bases fitting TRBD1. For the CDR3, the DNA is TGTGCCAGCAGCCCTCCCACCCAGACAGGGGAGGAGACCCAGTACTTC. Translated: CASSPPTQTGEETQYF. Looking up the rest from reference TRBV7-2 and TRBJ2-5 gives the full variable domain: GAGVSQSPSNKVTEKGKDVELRCDPISGHTALYWYRQSLGQGLEFLIYFQGNSAPDKSGLPSDRFSAERTGGSVSTLTIQRTQQEDSAVYLCASSPPTQTGEETQYFGPGTRLLVL.